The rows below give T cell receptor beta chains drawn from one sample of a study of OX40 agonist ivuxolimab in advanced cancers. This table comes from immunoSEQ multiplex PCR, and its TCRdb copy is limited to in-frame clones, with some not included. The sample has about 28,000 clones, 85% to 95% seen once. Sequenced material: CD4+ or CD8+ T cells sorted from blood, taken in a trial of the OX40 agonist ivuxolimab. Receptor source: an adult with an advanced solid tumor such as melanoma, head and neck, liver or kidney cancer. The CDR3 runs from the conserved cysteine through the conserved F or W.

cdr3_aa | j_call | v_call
CASTEGQGFYEQYF | TRBJ2-7 | TRBV2
CASTGHRGSYSGANVLTF | TRBJ2-6 | TRBV7-9
CASTQGILQYNEQFF | TRBJ2-1 | TRBV5-4
CASSGGDRHNSNQPQHF | TRBJ1-5 | TRBV5-4
CASSVEAGSGGEQFF | TRBJ2-1 | TRBV9
CAISYGTVDSYEQYF | TRBJ2-7 | TRBV10-3
CASSLARASNSNQPQHF | TRBJ1-5 | TRBV7-8
CASSQDLGAGHYEQYF | TRBJ2-7 | TRBV4-1
CASSIDQGNEQYF | TRBJ2-7 | TRBV19
CASSELSSGTGAETQYF | TRBJ2-5 | TRBV10-2
CAITRAGGEAYNEQFF | TRBJ2-1 | TRBV10-3
CASSLWAGDTQYF | TRBJ2-3 | TRBV28
CASSSVEYGYTF | TRBJ1-2 | TRBV7-6
CASSFFTAVEAFF | TRBJ1-1 | TRBV5-6
CASSVLGRELFF | TRBJ2-2 | TRBV9
CASRGQGLRGYTF | TRBJ1-2 | TRBV19
CASSPPNLREYEQYF | TRBJ2-7 | TRBV11-2
CASSLGGGHGEQFF | TRBJ2-1 | TRBV7-6
CASRLPGTSGGAWTDTQYF | TRBJ2-3 | TRBV27
CASSPEYF | TRBJ2-7 | TRBV6-6
CATSKAGGPFEETQYF | TRBJ2-5 | TRBV15
CASSPPLTYRKGTEAFF | TRBJ1-1 | TRBV28
CASSLGTGFDEQFF | TRBJ2-1 | TRBV11-2
CASSVGQPSGNTIYF | TRBJ1-3 | TRBV6-1
CASSVGGGLDNEQFF | TRBJ2-1 | TRBV9
CASSSDRGISYEQYF | TRBJ2-7 | TRBV7-9
CASSIPTGRMSQPQHF | TRBJ1-5 | TRBV19